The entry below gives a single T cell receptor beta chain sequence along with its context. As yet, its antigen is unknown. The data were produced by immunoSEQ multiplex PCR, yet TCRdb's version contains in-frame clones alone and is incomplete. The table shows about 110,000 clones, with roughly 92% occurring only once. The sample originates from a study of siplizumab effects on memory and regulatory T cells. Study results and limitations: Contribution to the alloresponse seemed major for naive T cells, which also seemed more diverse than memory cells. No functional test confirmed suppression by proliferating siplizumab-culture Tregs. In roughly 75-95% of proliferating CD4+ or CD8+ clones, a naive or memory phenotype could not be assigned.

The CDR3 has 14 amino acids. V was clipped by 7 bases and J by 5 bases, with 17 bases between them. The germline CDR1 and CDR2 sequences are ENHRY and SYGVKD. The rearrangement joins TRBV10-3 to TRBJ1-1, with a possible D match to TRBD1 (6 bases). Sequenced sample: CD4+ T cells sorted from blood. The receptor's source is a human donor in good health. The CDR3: CAITDGGARTEAFF. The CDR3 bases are TGTGCCATCACCGACGGGGGCGCGAGGACTGAAGCTTTCTTT.